A single sample is the source of the 18 T cell receptor beta chains below, sequenced in a study of blood T cell repertoires in COVID-19. The data were produced by immunoSEQ multiplex PCR, yet TCRdb's version contains in-frame clones alone and is incomplete. This sample yields over 90,000 clones, of which 84% are seen a single time; roughly 4.4% belongs to the top ten. Source material: peripheral blood. These receptors all stem from a human donor in a cohort sampled during active COVID-19.

The chain carries TRBV28 and TRBJ1-5; no definite D call. The CDR3 consists of 16 residues. V was trimmed by 5 bases and J by 7 bases, leaving 21 bases between them. Germline V lookup: CDR1 MDHEN, CDR2 SYDVKM. Written as DNA, the CDR3 is TGTGCCAGCAGTCCCGGGGAGGTGGCGGCGGGCCAGCCCCAGCATTTT. Protein product: CASSPGEVAAGQPQHF. Full variable domain (remainder filled in from reference TRBV28 and TRBJ1-5): DVKVTQSSRYLVKRTGEKVFLECVQDMDHENMFWYRQDPGLGLRLIYFSYDVKMKEKGDIPEGYSVSREKKERFSLILESASTNQTSMYLCASSPGEVAAGQPQHFGDGTRLSIL.

The chain has TRBV5-4 and TRBJ1-1, with TRBD1 matching over 8 bases. Germline CDR1 SGHNT, CDR2 YYREEE (reference sequence). V shed 4 bases and J 1 base; nucleotides not matched to a gene: 0. The CDR3 loop spans 13 amino acids. DNA of the CDR3: TGTGCCAGCAGCGGACAGGGGAACACTGAAGCTTTCTTT. Translating it yields CASSGQGNTEAFF.

The CDR3 nucleotides are TGTGCCAGCACCGACCAGGGGGACTACAATGAGCAGTTCTTC. Translated, it gives CASTDQGDYNEQFF. The chain joins TRBV21-1 to TRBJ2-1; the D segment call TRBD1 is taken from the table without a DNA check. TRBV21-1 is tagged as a pseudogene. This CDR3 has 14 residues.

The J gene is TRBJ2-3, the V gene TRBV9; TRBD2 matches at 7 bases. The germline gives CDR1 SGDLS, CDR2 YYNGEE. The CDR3 runs to 16 residues. V lost 4 bases and J lost 2; bases outside the gene matches: 10. CDR3 coding DNA: TGTGCCAGCAGCTCTCTTGGGGCGGGAGCCACAGATACGCAGTATTTT. As protein: CASSSLGAGATDTQYF.

The rearrangement joins TRBV11-2 to TRBJ2-3; D gene ambiguous. The CDR3 loop spans 16 amino acids. Per the germline V gene, CDR1 is SGHAT and CDR2 is FQNNGV. V lost 4 bases to trimming and J lost 2 bases, with 16 bases between them. In nucleotides, the CDR3 is TGTGCCAGCAGCTCCGCGTTTCTTCTTTCCACAGATACGCAGTATTTT. Its translation: CASSSAFLLSTDTQYF.

This rearrangement joins TRBV3-1 (or the pseudogene TRBV3-2) to TRBJ2-4; TRBD2 agrees at 13 bases. The CDR3 is 19 residues long. Germline CDR1 is LGHDT and CDR2 is YNNKEL (reference sequence). V shed 4 bases, J shed 1 base, and the junction held 10 bases outside the gene matches. In DNA, the CDR3 is TGTGCCAGCAGCCCCCTGACTAGCGGGGGGTCGGTGGCCAAAAACATTCAGTACTTC. This sequence encodes CASSPLTSGGSVAKNIQYF.

The rearrangement joins TRBV5-1 to TRBJ2-7; 13 nucleotides agree with TRBD2. The CDR3 sequence is 14 residues long. Germline CDR1 SGHRS, CDR2 YFSETQ. V lost 4 bases and J lost 3; bases outside the gene matches: 1. The CDR3 DNA follows: TGCGCCAGCAGCCGGACTAGCGGGGGCTACGAGCAGTACTTC. Translating it yields CASSRTSGGYEQYF.

The rearrangement links TRBV10-2 to TRBJ1-1, with TRBD1 identical over 12 bases. Germline V lookup: CDR1 WSHSY, CDR2 SAAADI. The CDR3 is made up of 13 amino acids. The V and J ends lost 7 bases and 11 bases, in that order; junction bases with no gene match: 8. CDR3 DNA: TGCGCCAGCAAGGGACAGGGGGCGGTTCAGGCTTTCTTT. Its translation: CASKGQGAVQAFF.

The CDR3 coding sequence is TGTGCCAGCAGCTTAAGGGGTGGCGGCTACACCTTC. Translating gives CASSLRGGGYTF. The genes are TRBV7-8 and TRBJ1-2, with D tentatively TRBD1 (5 bases). The V end lost 2 bases, the J end lost 8 bases, and 9 bases lay between the germline ends. Germline CDR1 and CDR2: SGHVS and FQNEAQ. This CDR3 comprises 12 residues.

The chain uses TRBV5-6 and TRBJ2-3, with D possibly matching TRBD2 (5 bases). In germline, CDR1 is SGHDT, CDR2 YYEEEE. This CDR3 is 15 amino acids long. Trimming shortened V by 0 bases and J by 2 bases, and 10 bases separated the two germline ends. Written as DNA, the CDR3 is TGTGCCAGCAGCTTGGCGGGGTCCCTCACAGATACGCAGTATTTT. Translation gives CASSLAGSLTDTQYF.

The gene calls are TRBV9 and TRBJ2-3; TRBD2 agrees at 9 bases. Germline assignment: CDR1 SGDLS and CDR2 YYNGEE. The CDR3 spans 17 residues. After removal of 2 bases from V and 5 bases from J, the junction contained 12 bases not matched to a gene. CDR3 in DNA: TGTGCCAGCAGCGTTGGTAGCGGGGGTAACCGCATAGATACGCAGTATTTT. Residues: CASSVGSGGNRIDTQYF.

The genes are TRBV6-5 and TRBJ1-3; 7 bases are shared with TRBD1. The CDR3 loop spans 15 amino acids. J gave up 0 bases and V 8 bases, and 7 bases lay outside the gene matches. Germline lookup yields CDR1 MNHEY and CDR2 SVGAGI. CDR3 residues: CASSPGTDSGNTIYF. Here the CDR3 DNA reads TGTGCCAGCTCGCCTGGGACAGACTCTGGAAACACCATATATTTT.

The chain has TRBV27 and TRBJ2-5; TRBD2 matches 11 bases. CDR1 is MNHEY and CDR2 is SMNVEV in the germline V gene (reference sequence). This CDR3 has 18 amino acids. The V gene end was trimmed by 4 bases and the J gene end by 1 base; junction bases not matched to a gene: 11. The DNA of the CDR3 is TGTGCCAGCAGTTGGAGTAGCGGGGGGGTGGGTAGCCAAGAGACCCAGTACTTC. As protein: CASSWSSGGVGSQETQYF.

The J gene is TRBJ1-5, the V gene TRBV27; 7 bases agree with TRBD1. The CDR3 contains 13 residues. The V and J ends lost 5 bases and 4 bases, in that order; junction bases with no gene match: 2. CDR1 and CDR2 from the germline V gene are MNHEY and SMNVEV (reference sequence). DNA for the CDR3: TGTGCCAGCAGTGGACAGGAGAATCAGCCCCAGCATTTT. It encodes CASSGQENQPQHF.

Comments on this clone: Other nucleotide sequences in the sample specify the same CDR3. The chain recombines TRBV28 with TRBJ1-1, with D perhaps matching TRBD1 (6 bases). The V end was cut by 2 bases, the J end by 0 bases, with 13 bases between. The CDR3 is made up of 16 amino acids. Germline CDR1 and CDR2: MDHEN and SYDVKM. As DNA, the CDR3 is TGTGCCAGCAGTTTAAGGGTCGGGGGGCTGAACACTGAAGCTTTCTTT. The encoded protein is CASSLRVGGLNTEAFF.

This clone was found once. V gene TRBV9 combines with J gene TRBJ2-3, with unresolved D. CDR1 is SGDLS, CDR2 YYNGEE, per germline. V lost 0 bases, J lost 1 base, and 12 bases lay in between. The CDR3 runs to 16 residues. Here the CDR3 reads CASSVGGLGRTDTQYF. CDR3 in DNA: TGTGCCAGCAGCGTAGGAGGATTGGGTCGCACAGATACGCAGTATTTT.

The chain is built from TRBV7-6 and TRBJ2-5, with 9 bases fitting TRBD2. V dropped 5 bases and J dropped 5; count of bases not matched to a gene: 12. Germline CDR1 SGHVS, CDR2 FNYEAQ. CDR3 size: 16 residues. CDR3 protein: CASSPLLLAGKETQYF. The CDR3 DNA follows: TGTGCCAGCAGCCCCCTCCTCCTAGCGGGGAAGGAGACCCAGTACTTC.

CDR3 sequence: CATSLGGTGKNEQFF. CDR3 DNA sequence: TGTGCCACCAGTTTAGGCGGGACAGGGAAAAATGAGCAGTTCTTC. This rearrangement joins TRBV24-1 to TRBJ2-1, with 9 bases that match TRBD1. Germline lookup yields CDR1 KGHDR and CDR2 SFDVKD. V trimming: 6 bases; J trimming: 7 bases; junction bases outside the gene matches: 9. This CDR3 spans 15 amino acids.